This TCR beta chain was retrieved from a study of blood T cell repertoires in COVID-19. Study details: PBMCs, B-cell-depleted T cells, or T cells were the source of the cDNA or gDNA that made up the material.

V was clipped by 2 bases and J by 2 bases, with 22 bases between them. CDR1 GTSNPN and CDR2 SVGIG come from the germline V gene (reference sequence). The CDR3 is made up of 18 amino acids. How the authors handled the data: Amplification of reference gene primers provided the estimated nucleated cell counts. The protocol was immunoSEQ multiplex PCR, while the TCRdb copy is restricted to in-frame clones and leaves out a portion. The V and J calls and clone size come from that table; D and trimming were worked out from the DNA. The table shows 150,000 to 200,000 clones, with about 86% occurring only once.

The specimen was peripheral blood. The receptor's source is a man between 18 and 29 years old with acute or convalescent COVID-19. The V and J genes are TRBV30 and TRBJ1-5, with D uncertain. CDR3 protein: CAWSFPNFAVGGNQPQHF. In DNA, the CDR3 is TGTGCCTGGAGTTTTCCAAACTTTGCTGTCGGGGGCAATCAGCCCCAGCATTTT. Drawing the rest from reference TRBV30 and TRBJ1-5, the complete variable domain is SQTIHQWPATLVQPVGSPLSLECTVEGTSNPNLYWYRQAAGRGLQLLFYSVGIGQISSEVPQNLSASRPQDRQFILSSKKLLLSDSGFYLCAWSFPNFAVGGNQPQHFGDGTRLSIL.